The 21 T cell receptor beta chains listed next were all sequenced from one sample in a study of blood T cell repertoires in COVID-19. The protocol was immunoSEQ multiplex PCR, while the TCRdb copy is restricted to in-frame clones and leaves out a portion. The sample comprises hundreds of thousands of clones, around nine tenths of which are singletons, and about 6% rests with the top ten. Sequencing was carried out using PBMCs or T cells enriched from blood (not recorded which). These receptor sequences come from a woman between 40 and 50 years old who had recovered from COVID-19.

This chain joins TRBV7-9 and TRBJ1-2; weak D call: TRBD1 (6 bases). The length of the CDR3 is 16 residues. V dropped 2 bases and J dropped 4 bases, with 17 bases sitting between them. Looked up from germline, CDR1 is SEHNR and CDR2 is FQNEAQ (reference sequence). Here the CDR3 reads CASSLKTGSGAYGYTF. The CDR3 nucleotides are TGTGCCAGCAGCTTAAAAACAGGGAGTGGGGCCTATGGCTACACCTTC.

The chain has TRBV4-3 and TRBJ2-1; TRBD2 aligns across 10 bases. This CDR3 has 16 residues. Germline CDR1 is LGHNA and CDR2 is YSLEER. Germline trimming cut 1 base from V and 6 bases from J; bases unmatched to any gene: 6. CDR3 region: CASSQGPGLASNEQFF. CDR3 in DNA: TGCGCCAGCAGCCAAGGTCCGGGACTAGCGAGCAATGAGCAGTTCTTC.

The CDR3 loop reads CASSKVGKRLLGRKQPQHF. Here the CDR3 DNA reads TGTGCCAGCAGCAAAGTCGGGAAACGGTTACTAGGGAGGAAACAGCCCCAGCATTTT. J is TRBJ1-5 and V is TRBV21-1. TRBV21-1 is labeled a pseudogene. This CDR3 region has 19 residues.

The CDR3 loop reads CASSLSGQGFSPLHF. The CDR3 DNA is TGTGCCAGCAGTTTGTCAGGACAGGGTTTTTCACCCCTCCACTTT. V is TRBV28 and J is TRBJ1-6; 8 bases map to TRBD1. The V segment lost 3 bases and the J segment 9 bases; nucleotides outside the gene matches: 7. Germline V gene sequence: CDR1 MDHEN, CDR2 SYDVKM. The CDR3 extends over 15 amino acids.

This rearrangement joins TRBV30 to TRBJ1-5, with D hard to call. Germline lookup yields CDR1 GTSNPN and CDR2 SVGIG (reference sequence). This CDR3 spans 13 amino acids. V was shortened by 1 base and J by 1 base, with 5 bases between the two germline ends. This CDR3 is CAWSAQSNQPQHF. As DNA, the CDR3 is TGTGCCTGGAGTGCCCAAAGCAATCAGCCCCAGCATTTT.

The chain carries TRBV28 and TRBJ2-7; 9 nucleotides agree with TRBD2. The germline CDR1 and CDR2 sequences are MDHEN and SYDVKM. The CDR3 runs 15 residues. Germline trimming cut 6 bases from V and 3 bases from J; bases unmatched to any gene: 9. The CDR3 reads CASRDTNSGSYEQYF. As DNA, the CDR3 is TGTGCCAGCAGGGACACCAATAGCGGGAGCTACGAGCAGTACTTC.

The chain recombines TRBV5-4 with TRBJ2-7; 10 nucleotides line up with TRBD2. CDR1 and CDR2 from the germline V gene are SGHNT and YYREEE (reference sequence). This CDR3 spans 14 amino acids. The junction had 0 bases not matched to a gene; V was cut back by 3 bases and J by 0 bases. CDR3 sequence reads: CASSWTSGSYEQYF. For the CDR3, the DNA is TGTGCCAGCAGCTGGACTAGCGGCTCCTACGAGCAGTACTTC.

The chain combines TRBV24-1 with TRBJ2-7; 7 bases are shared with TRBD2. V lost 4 bases and J lost 5; bases outside the gene matches: 4. The CDR3 spans 13 residues. Looked up from germline, CDR1 is KGHDR and CDR2 is SFDVKD. CDR3 region: CATSEREAHEQYF. Here the CDR3 DNA reads TGTGCCACCAGTGAACGGGAGGCTCACGAGCAGTACTTC.

The gene calls are TRBV6-1 and TRBJ2-7, with D possibly being TRBD1 (5 bases). This CDR3 contains 11 residues. The V end lost 2 bases, the J end lost 9 bases, and 8 bases lay between the germline ends. The V gene's germline CDR1 is MNHNS and CDR2 SASEGT. CDR3 nucleotides: TGTGCCAGCAGTGAAATAAGGGGGCAGTACTTC. This gives the protein CASSEIRGQYF.

This clone is large. This chain uses TRBV3-1 (or the pseudogene TRBV3-2) with TRBJ2-7; TRBD1 is a possible D gene (6 bases). This CDR3 spans 12 amino acids. Trimming left V 5 bases short and J 3 bases short, with 8 bases between. Germline CDR1 LGHDT, CDR2 YNNKEL (reference sequence). The CDR3 here is CASSTRGYEQYF. The DNA of the CDR3 is TGTGCCAGCAGCACCAGGGGCTACGAGCAGTACTTC.

The V call is TRBV27, the J call TRBJ2-2; D gene unclear. Trimming removed 5 bases from V and 1 base from J, with 11 bases in between. CDR3 length equals 15 residues. Germline values: CDR1 MNHEY, CDR2 SMNVEV (reference sequence). DNA of the CDR3: TGTGCCAGCAGTCCTTCTAGTCTGAACACCGGGGAGCTGTTTTTT. Translated, it gives CASSPSSLNTGELFF.

CDR3 sequence (DNA): TGTGCCAGCTCACCACCGGGTCTGCGGTCGAGCATTAATGAGCAGTTCTTC. Protein sequence: CASSPPGLRSSINEQFF. The genes are TRBV18 and TRBJ2-1; no clear D. V was cut by 0 bases and J by 7 bases, with 19 bases left in between. Germline values: CDR1 KGHSH, CDR2 LQKENI. This CDR3 has 17 residues.

V and J are TRBV3-1 (or the pseudogene TRBV3-2) and TRBJ1-6; D is uncertain. The CDR3 is 12 amino acids. Trimming shortened V by 1 base and J by 9 bases, and 4 bases separated the two germline ends. From germline, CDR1 is LGHDT and CDR2 YNNKEL (reference sequence). The CDR3 region is CASSQGLSPLHF. The CDR3 region has the DNA TGTGCCAGCAGCCAAGGACTTTCACCCCTCCACTTT.

The rearrangement links TRBV6-5 to TRBJ1-4; a weak D match, TRBD1 (5 bases). The CDR3 contains 14 residues. Germline loops: CDR1 MNHEY, CDR2 SVGAGI. V lost 6 bases and J lost 6, with 14 bases in between. The CDR3 region is CASRQGGGDEKLFF. The CDR3 DNA sequence: TGTGCCAGCAGGCAGGGCGGGGGGGATGAAAAACTGTTTTTT.

This rearrangement joins TRBV11-2 to TRBJ2-3; unclear D gene. The V gene's germline CDR1 is SGHAT and CDR2 FQNNGV. The CDR3 covers 14 residues. The V gene lost 3 bases and the J gene lost 0 bases, with 7 bases spanning the gap. CDR3 nucleotide sequence: TGTGCCAGCAGCTTGCGGCAGAGCACAGATACGCAGTATTTT. This encodes CASSLRQSTDTQYF.

V is TRBV28 and J is TRBJ1-1; D is ambiguous. Trimming took 2 bases from V and 2 from J, leaving 6 bases between them. Germline CDR1 MDHEN, CDR2 SYDVKM. The CDR3 is 13 amino acids. CDR3 sequence: CASSLPFNTEAFF. The CDR3 coding sequence is TGTGCCAGCAGTTTACCCTTTAACACTGAAGCTTTCTTT.

Points on this clone: Other DNA sequences within the sample encode an identical CDR3. The chain is built from TRBV7-8 and TRBJ1-2; maybe TRBD1 (5 bases). V was shortened by 1 base and J by 3 bases, with 6 bases between the two germline ends. Germline loops: CDR1 SGHVS, CDR2 FQNEAQ. CDR3 length equals 13 residues. CDR3 DNA: TGTGCCAGCAGCTTAGGGGGGGACTATGGCTACACCTTC. Protein product: CASSLGGDYGYTF.

The rearrangement links TRBV7-2 to TRBJ2-3; D remains ambiguous. Germline V gene sequence: CDR1 SGHTA, CDR2 FQGNSA. The germline V and J ends were trimmed by 0 bases and 4 bases, with 8 bases remaining between them. This CDR3 contains 14 residues. The CDR3, as DNA: TGTGCCAGCAGCTTAGCCAACTATGCAGATACGCAGTATTTT. As protein: CASSLANYADTQYF.

A few counts support this clone. This chain uses TRBV5-1 with TRBJ2-3; D might be TRBD2 (6 bases). V lost 3 bases to trimming and J lost 7 bases, with 21 bases between them. The germline gives CDR1 SGHRS, CDR2 YFSETQ. CDR3 length: 16 residues. CDR3 coding DNA: TGCGCCAGCAGCTCAGAGGGAGGAGTAGGGGATTATACGCAGTATTTT. This encodes CASSSEGGVGDYTQYF.

The genes are TRBV11-2 and TRBJ2-2; D remains unclear. V lost 5 bases and J lost 1, with 14 bases in between. The CDR3 loop spans 16 amino acids. Germline V gives CDR1 SGHAT, CDR2 FQNNGV. As DNA, the CDR3 is TGTGCCAGCAGCATTTGGCTAGTCATGAACACCGGGGAGCTGTTTTTT. Its translation is CASSIWLVMNTGELFF.

The chain employs TRBV28 and TRBJ2-7, with 12 positions matching TRBD1. The V gene end was trimmed by 8 bases and the J gene end by 2 bases; junction bases not matched to a gene: 4. The germline V gene encodes CDR1 MDHEN and CDR2 SYDVKM. The CDR3 is 14 amino acids. CDR3 sequence (DNA): TGTGCCAGCGGGACAGGGGGCAACACCTACGAGCAGTACTTC. Translation gives CASGTGGNTYEQYF. The whole variable domain, remainder taken from reference TRBV28 and TRBJ2-7, is DVKVTQSSRYLVKRTGEKVFLECVQDMDHENMFWYRQDPGLGLRLIYFSYDVKMKEKGDIPEGYSVSREKKERFSLILESASTNQTSMYLCASGTGGNTYEQYFGPGTRLTVT.